Reported below is one T cell receptor beta chain. The data are from a study of siplizumab effects on memory and regulatory T cells. Germline CDR1 and CDR2: SGHAT and FQNNGV. The CDR3 consists of 13 residues. V dropped 1 base and J dropped 4 bases, with 5 bases sitting between them. Produced via immunoSEQ multiplex PCR; TCRdb's table is partial and in-frame only. Here the sample spans around 110,000 clones, roughly 94% being singletons. The genes are TRBV11-2 and TRBJ2-1; D is unresolved. Sequences were obtained from non-Treg CD4+ T cells sorted from blood. This clonotype was obtained from a human donor in good health. The CDR3 region is CASSLGSYNEQFF. Written as DNA, the CDR3 is TGTGCCAGCAGCTTAGGCAGTTACAATGAGCAGTTCTTC. Variable domain in full (rest from reference TRBV11-2 and TRBJ2-1): EAGVAQSPRYKIIEKRQSVAFWCNPISGHATLYWYQQILGQGPKLLIQFQNNGVVDDSQLPKDRFSAERLKGVDSTLKIQPAKLEDSAVYLCASSLGSYNEQFFGPGTRLTVL.